This entry features one TCR beta chain sequence. As yet, its antigen is unknown. Naive CD8 cells lacked CD45RO, underwent positive selection for CCR7 and left out terminally differentiated effector memory CD45RA+ cells. All donors were healthy HIV-negative adults lacking recent acute infections or vaccinations. The data derive from a study of shared clonotypes between healthy human individuals. Several immunoSEQ plates received, in even portions, the genomic DNA of each subset. For sorted subsets, approximately 0.2 ug DNA per replicate equaled around 28,000 T cell genomes. Profiled with immunoSEQ multiplex PCR; TCRdb holds only in-frame clones, not every one. The top ten hold over 0.095% of the sample, which has around 560,000 clones, around 95% seen once. Findings of the study overall: Generation probability values for non-shared clonotypes were lower than those for clonotypes shared by all four donors.

This sequence originates from a woman aged 25 to 39 in good health. Sequenced material: naive CD8+ T cells sorted from blood.

CDR3 protein: CASSELTRPSYNEQFF. Written as DNA, the CDR3 is TGTGCCAGCAGTGAATTGACTCGGCCTTCCTACAATGAGCAGTTCTTC. This sequence joins TRBV2 and TRBJ2-1; D ambiguous. Trimming removed 2 bases from V and 1 base from J, with 12 bases in between. The CDR3 is made up of 16 amino acids. Germline CDR1 reads SNHLY; CDR2 reads FYNNEI. Complete variable domain (other parts from reference TRBV2 and TRBJ2-1): EPEVTQTPSHQVTQMGQEVILRCVPISNHLYFYWYRQILGQKVEFLVSFYNNEISEKSEIFDDQFSVERPDGSNFTLKIRSTKLEDSAMYFCASSELTRPSYNEQFFGPGTRLTVL.